This TCR beta chain was found in a study of cytomegalovirus exposure and HLA in healthy donors. At the level of the study: About 80 million unique TCR sequences came from HLA-typed donors in an early release. Study results and caveats: High sensitivity and specificity were reportedly achieved when the classifier diagnosed cytomegalovirus status. Immune exposure was documented only through CMV serostatus. Under in vitro conditions, three CMV-associated chains were confirmed as specific for CMV antigens.

Primers included in the PCR were 60 Vbeta and 13 Jbeta primers. TCRdb keeps only in-frame clones here, not all; method: immunoSEQ multiplex PCR. Of about 120,000 clones detected, approximately 82% appear once; the ten largest clones hold roughly 1.5%. In regard to this clone: The antigen is not known.

The TCR sequence derives from a female donor in good health and CMV-seronegative. The source material was PBMCs.

The DNA of the CDR3 is TGTGCCAGCAGCGTTTCAGGGGCCCCTGGGTATTCACCCCTCCACTTT. Amino acid sequence: CASSVSGAPGYSPLHF. The chain joins TRBV9 to TRBJ1-6, with D tentatively TRBD1 (6 bases). The ends were cut back, 2 bases at V and 8 bases at J, with 17 bases in the middle. Germline loops: CDR1 SGDLS, CDR2 YYNGEE. The CDR3 is 16 amino acids.